This entry features one T cell receptor beta chain sequence. This entry belongs to a study of cytomegalovirus exposure and HLA in healthy donors. The study ran its PCR with 60 Vbeta and 13 Jbeta primers. Measured with immunoSEQ multiplex PCR; TCRdb has only the in-frame clones, and not every one. The sample consists of some 190,000 clones, about 80% of them appearing once. This sequence was found in a man in his forties in good health and CMV-seropositive. Sequences were obtained from PBMCs.

The CDR3: CASSLLPQGNNSPLHF. The CDR3 region has the DNA TGTGCCAGCAGCTTACTCCCACAGGGCAATAATTCACCCCTCCACTTT. V usage is TRBV7-3 and J usage is TRBJ1-6; D perhaps matches TRBD1 (6 bases). Germline V gives CDR1 SGHTA, CDR2 FQGTGA. The CDR3 spans 16 residues. The V and J ends lost 2 bases and 5 bases respectively, with 13 bases between them. Using reference TRBV7-3 and TRBJ1-6 for the parts outside the CDR3, the full variable domain is GAGVSQTPSNKVTEKGKYVELRCDPISGHTALYWYRQSLGQGPEFLIYFQGTGAADDSGLPNDRFFAVRPEGSVSTLKIQRTERGDSAVYLCASSLLPQGNNSPLHFGNGTRLTVT.